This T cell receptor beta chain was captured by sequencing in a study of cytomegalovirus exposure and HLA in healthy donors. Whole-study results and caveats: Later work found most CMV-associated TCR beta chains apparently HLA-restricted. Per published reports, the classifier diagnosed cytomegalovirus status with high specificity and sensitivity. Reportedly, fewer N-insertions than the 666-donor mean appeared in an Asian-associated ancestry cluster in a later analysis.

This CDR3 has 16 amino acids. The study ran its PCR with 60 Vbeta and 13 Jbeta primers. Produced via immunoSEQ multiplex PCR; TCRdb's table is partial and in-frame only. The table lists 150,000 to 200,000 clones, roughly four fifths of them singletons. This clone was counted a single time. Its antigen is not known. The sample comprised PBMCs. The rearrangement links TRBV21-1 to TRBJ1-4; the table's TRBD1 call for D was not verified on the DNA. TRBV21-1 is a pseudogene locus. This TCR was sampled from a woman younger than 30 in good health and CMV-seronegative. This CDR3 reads CASSKESGTANEKLFF. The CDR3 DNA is TGTGCCAGCAGCAAAGAGTCTGGGACAGCTAATGAAAAACTGTTTTTT.